These T cell receptor beta chains were read from a single sample in a study of CD8+CD57+ T cells in acquired aplastic anemia. Via MiXCR, TCRdb re-called the reads, giving one row per CDR3 protein. The table shows more than 100,000 distinct CDR3 sequences, with 35% to 50% occurring only once. Sequencing input: sorted CD4+, CD8+, or CD8+CD57+ T cells (not recorded which) from PBMCs. Receptors were obtained from a human donor in good health, serving as a control. The CDR3 runs from the conserved cysteine through the conserved F or W. The D gene is left open where the match is weak. The size of a clone is reported for some rows only, either as once, few or many, or as a class for expanded clones.

.	TRBV10-3	TRBD1	TRBJ2-3	CAISESMGRGRGDTQCF	TGTGCCATCAGTGAGTCGATGGGCAGGGGGCGTGGAGATACGCAGTGTTTT
.	TRBV6-1	TRBD1	TRBJ2-7	CASRAGGTGKSEQYF	TGTGCCAGCAGAGCAGGCGGGACAGGGAAGTCCGAGCAGTACTTC
once	TRBV10-2	TRBD1	TRBJ1-1	CASILGQKNTEAFF	TGCGCCAGCATCCTGGGACAGAAAAACACTGAAGCTTTCTTT
once	TRBV29-1	TRBD1	TRBJ1-6	CSVESRDRAYHSPLHF	TGCAGCGTTGAATCGAGGGACAGGGCCTACCATTCACCCCTCCACTTT
many	TRBV18	TRBD2	TRBJ2-3	CASSPLRTSDTQYF	TGTGCCAGCTCACCACTACGGACTAGTGATACGCAGTATTTT
.	TRBV3-1	TRBD2	TRBJ2-1	CASSPSSGREGQLEQFF	TGTGCCAGCAGCCCCTCGTCAGGTCGGGAGGGCCAGTTAGAGCAGTTCTTC
few	TRBV12-3/TRBV12-4	TRBD1	TRBJ2-3	CASSLGKGLTGSSDTQYF	TGTGCCAGCAGTTTAGGGAAGGGGTTGACAGGGAGCTCAGATACGCAGTATTTT
.	TRBV19	.	TRBJ1-5	CASSTGDSNQPRHF	TGTGCCAGTAGTACCGGGGATAGTAATCAGCCCCGGCATTTT
.	TRBV20-1	TRBD2	TRBJ2-4	CSARDGGGPKNIQYF	TGCAGTGCTAGAGATGGCGGGGGGCCAAAAAACATTCAGTACTTC
many	TRBV2	TRBD1	TRBJ1-3	CASSQGGSGNTIYF	TGTGCCAGCAGTCAGGGGGGTTCTGGAAACACCATATATTTT
.	TRBV7-9	.	TRBJ1-6	CASSLEGHTGSPLHF	TGTGCCAGCAGCCTCGAGGGGCACACGGGTTCACCCCTCCACTTT
.	TRBV11-2	.	TRBJ2-1	CASYKTAGVSYNEQFF	TGTGCCAGCTACAAGACGGCCGGTGTATCCTACAATGAGCAGTTCTTC
few	TRBV7-2	.	TRBJ2-5	CASSPLWGETQYF	TGTGCCAGCAGCCCACTTTGGGGGGAGACCCAGTACTTC
few	TRBV24-1	TRBD1	TRBJ1-2	CATSDTGTGYGYTF	TGTGCCACCAGTGATACCGGGACAGGATATGGCTACACCTTC
.	TRBV27	TRBD1	TRBJ1-2	CASSLSVSGGDGYTF	TGTGCCAGCAGTTTATCGGTATCAGGGGGAGATGGCTACACCTTC
many	TRBV5-1	.	TRBJ1-1	CASSFSGRRTEAFF	TGCGCCAGCAGCTTTTCAGGAAGACGGACTGAAGCTTTCTTT
few	TRBV20-1	TRBD2	TRBJ2-1	CSARTSGAYNEQFF	TGCAGTGCTCGGACTAGCGGGGCTTACAATGAGCAGTTCTTC
many	TRBV19	TRBD1	TRBJ2-1	CASRKGTGGYPNNEQFF	TGTGCCAGTAGAAAAGGGACAGGGGGGTACCCCAACAATGAGCAGTTCTTC
.	TRBV20-1	.	TRBJ1-1	CSAIWFRSEAFF	TGCAGTGCTATTTGGTTCAGGAGTGAAGCTTTCTTT
many	TRBV6-2/TRBV6-3	.	TRBJ1-2	CASSYFELNYGYTF	TGTGCCAGCAGTTACTTCGAGCTAAACTATGGCTACACCTTC
few	TRBV3-1	TRBD1	TRBJ1-2	CASSQGPGGLGYTF	TGTGCCAGCAGCCAAGGCCCAGGGGGGCTTGGCTACACCTTC
.	TRBV6-1	.	TRBJ2-4	CASSSTGTYPNIQYF	TGTGCCAGCAGTAGCACCGGGACATACCCAAACATTCAGTACTTC
many	TRBV5-1	TRBD1	TRBJ1-5	CASSLGQGQGPQHF	TGCGCCAGCAGCTTGGGACAGGGACAGGGGCCCCAGCATTTT
.	TRBV10-3	.	TRBJ2-1	CAIGQSSYNEQFF	TGTGCCATCGGACAGAGCTCCTACAATGAGCAGTTCTTC
few	TRBV5-3	TRBD1	TRBJ1-2	CAGVDRVYNGYTF	TGTGCCGGGGTAGACAGGGTTTACAATGGCTACACCTTC
many	TRBV20-1	TRBD1	TRBJ1-2	CSARRDRHNYGYTF	TGCAGTGCTAGGAGGGACAGACATAACTATGGCTACACCTTC
.	TRBV10-3	.	TRBJ1-3	CATTKPAGLAGNTIYF	TGTGCCACCACGAAACCGGCGGGTTTAGCTGGAAACACCATATATTTT
once	TRBV7-6	.	TRBJ2-7	CASSLFEVEAKNYEQYF	TGTGCCAGCAGCTTATTTGAGGTTGAGGCCAAAAACTACGAGCAGTACTTC
.	TRBV6-5	.	TRBJ1-3	CASSYLAGVSSGNTIYF	TGTGCCAGCAGTTACTTGGCAGGGGTGAGCTCTGGAAACACCATATATTTT
.	TRBV10-3	.	TRBJ2-7	CAISESGDTYEQYF	TGTGCCATCAGTGAGTCTGGGGACACCTACGAGCAGTACTTC
many	TRBV9	.	TRBJ1-1	CASSVVRTEAFF	TGTGCCAGCAGCGTAGTGAGAACTGAAGCTTTCTTT
.	TRBV15	TRBD1	TRBJ2-7	CATRRTGETYEQYF	TGTGCCACCAGGAGGACAGGGGAAACCTACGAGCAGTACTTC
.	TRBV5-1	.	TRBJ2-1	CASSLPGEYNEQFF	TGCGCCAGCAGCCTCCCGGGGGAATACAATGAGCAGTTCTTC
.	TRBV5-8	.	TRBJ2-5	CASSLGTGGPETQYF	TGTGCCAGCAGCTTAGGTACTGGGGGCCCAGAGACCCAGTACTTC
many	TRBV7-9	.	TRBJ2-2	CASSLDRDTGELFF	TGTGCCAGCAGCTTAGACAGGGACACCGGGGAGCTGTTTTTT
few	TRBV7-9	TRBD1	TRBJ2-5	CASSFGQGRLETQYF	TGTGCCAGCAGCTTCGGACAGGGAAGGTTAGAGACCCAGTACTTC
.	TRBV19	.	TRBJ1-5	CASSSRDQPQHF	TGTGCCAGTAGTAGTAGGGATCAGCCCCAGCATTTT
few	TRBV20-1	.	TRBJ1-1	CSARDREVYTEAFF	TGCAGTGCTAGAGATCGGGAGGTGTACACTGAAGCTTTCTTT
many	TRBV6-5	TRBD1	TRBJ1-5	CASSPHRQGFQPQHF	TGTGCCAGCAGTCCCCACCGACAGGGGTTTCAGCCCCAGCATTTT
many	TRBV10-1	.	TRBJ2-4	CASSERVTGSIQYF	TGCGCCAGCAGTGAAAGGGTCACTGGGAGCATTCAGTACTTC
many	TRBV7-2	TRBD2	TRBJ2-2	CASTIWGGLGTGELFF	TGTGCCAGCACCATTTGGGGGGGACTAGGAACCGGGGAGCTGTTTTTT
.	TRBV5-4	.	TRBJ1-3	CASSTWGGNTIYF	TGTGCCAGCAGCACTTGGGGAGGGAACACCATATATTTT
.	TRBV29-1	.	TRBJ2-1	CSVGVGRGYDNEQFF	TGCAGCGTTGGTGTCGGCAGGGGATACGACAATGAGCAGTTCTTC
.	TRBV7-9	.	TRBJ2-7	CASSLETGRIYEQYF	TGTGCCAGCAGCTTAGAGACGGGACGGATCTACGAGCAGTACTTC
.	TRBV5-4	.	TRBJ2-1	CASSLRRLAYNEQFF	TGTGCCAGCAGCTTGCGGCGGTTGGCCTACAATGAGCAGTTCTTC
many	TRBV5-1	.	TRBJ1-5	CASSLWGDQPQHF	TGCGCCAGCAGCTTGTGGGGTGATCAGCCCCAGCATTTT
.	TRBV20-1	TRBD1	TRBJ2-7	CSNTQDRDEQYF	TGCAGTAATACGCAGGACAGGGACGAGCAGTACTTC
.	TRBV7-2	TRBD2	TRBJ2-5	CASSLVLAGTGETQYF	TGTGCCAGCAGCTTAGTACTAGCGGGGACCGGGGAGACCCAGTACTTC
many	TRBV30	.	TRBJ1-5	CAWSVASNQPQHF	TGTGCCTGGAGTGTAGCCAGCAATCAGCCCCAGCATTTT
many	TRBV5-1	.	TRBJ2-5	CASSLNGRGETQYF	TGCGCCAGCAGCTTGAATGGGAGGGGGGAGACCCAGTACTTC
.	TRBV28	.	TRBJ1-1	CASSLSAGEAFF	TGTGCCAGCAGTTTAAGCGCGGGAGAGGCTTTCTTT
.	TRBV5-1	.	TRBJ2-1	CASSLAWGSYNEQFF	TGCGCCAGCAGCTTGGCCTGGGGTTCCTACAATGAGCAGTTCTTC
many	TRBV27	.	TRBJ2-5	CASSLWSGGQKETQYF	TGTGCCAGCAGTTTATGGTCCGGCGGACAGAAGGAGACCCAGTACTTC